These T cell receptor beta chains were read from a single sample in a study of Ad26.COV2.S vaccination and SARS-CoV-2 variants. Libraries were prepared by immunoSEQ multiplex PCR; TCRdb keeps only in-frame clonotypes and omits some of them. The sample gives hundreds of thousands of clones, about four fifths of which show up once; approximately 7.8% is in the top ten. Specimen: peripheral blood, collected in a trial of Ad26.COV2.S vaccine versus placebo. The receptor source for this set is a person between 18 and 59 years old who received the Ad26.COV2.S COVID-19 vaccine or a placebo. CDR3s include the opening cysteine and the closing phenylalanine or tryptophan. The D gene is left open where the match is weak.

v_gene	j_gene	d_gene	len	CDR3nt	CDR3aa
TRBV12-5	TRBJ1-2	-	16	TGTGCTAGTGGTTTGGCAGGACTTTCCCCTAACTATGGCTACACCTTC	CASGLAGLSPNYGYTF
TRBV13	TRBJ2-3	TRBD2	18	TGTGCCAGCAGCTTACTAGCGGGAGAAGTGGCACACACAGATACGCAGTATTTT	CASSLLAGEVAHTDTQYF
TRBV7-2	TRBJ2-7	-	13	TGTGCCAGCAGCCGGGACACGTACTACGAGCAGTACTTC	CASSRDTYYEQYF
TRBV27	TRBJ2-2	-	13	TGTGCCAGCAGGGCTAGTGGCGGCGGGGAGCTGTTTTTT	CASRASGGGELFF
TRBV19	TRBJ2-1	-	12	TGTGCGGCGGGACATACGGGGAATGAGCAGTTCTTC	CAAGHTGNEQFF
TRBV27	TRBJ2-7	-	13	TGTGCCAGCAGTTTGGCCGGCGCCTACGAGCAGTACTTC	CASSLAGAYEQYF
TRBV27	TRBJ2-1	TRBD2	14	TGTGCCAGCACCATGGCGGGAGGCCCCAATGAGCAGTTCTTC	CASTMAGGPNEQFF
TRBV5-1	TRBJ2-1	-	17	TGCGCCAGCAGCCAACGTTGGGGGTCCCTTACCTACAATGAGCAGTTCTTC	CASSQRWGSLTYNEQFF
TRBV19	TRBJ1-5	TRBD1	16	TGTGCCAGTAATCATGCCGACAGGGGGCTCGACGGGCCCCAGCATTTT	CASNHADRGLDGPQHF
TRBV18	TRBJ1-6	-	15	TGTGCCAGCTCACCGCGGACCAATGCTAATTCACCCCTCCACTTT	CASSPRTNANSPLHF
TRBV7-6	TRBJ1-5	TRBD1	15	TGTGCCAGCAGCTCAGGACAGGGGGCTAGCCAGCCCCAGCATTTT	CASSSGQGASQPQHF
TRBV7-9	TRBJ2-3	-	11	TGTGCCAGCAGAAACCAGGATACGCAGTATTTT	CASRNQDTQYF
TRBV3-1/TRBV3-2	TRBJ1-6	-	16	TGTGCCAGCAGCCCGTTCCACAGATTTCTTAATTCACCCCTCCACTTT	CASSPFHRFLNSPLHF
TRBV28	TRBJ1-1	-	14	TGTGCCAGCAGTTTGACAGCCCGTAGGGCGGAAGCTTTCTTT	CASSLTARRAEAFF
TRBV15	TRBJ1-2	-	14	TGTGCCACCAGCAGACGACAGGATGTCTATGGCTACACCTTC	CATSRRQDVYGYTF
TRBV5-4	TRBJ2-7	TRBD2	13	TGTGCCAGCAGCGGGCCGACAGCGGGAGGACTCCTATTC	CASSGPTAGGLLF